These 6 T cell receptor beta chains share one sample of origin, sequenced in a study of monozygotic twins with inflammatory bowel disease (dated by TCRdb to the late 2010s). Library construction relied on 5' RACE. The run used an Illumina HiSeq 2500. TCRdb reprocessed the raw reads; every CDR3 protein sequence is a single record, and DNA is not supplied. The sample table holds 150,000 to 200,000 distinct CDR3 sequences. The ten largest clonotypes hold over 2.5% of the sample. Sequenced: blood. The receptors come from a human donor with ulcerative colitis or Crohn's disease, or a healthy co-twin of an affected twin (not recorded which).

The rearrangement joins TRBV20-1 to TRBJ2-7. The CDR3 is 11 amino acids. CDR1 is DFQATT and CDR2 is SNEGSKA in the germline V gene (reference sequence). CDR3 residues: CSARQTREQYF.

The chain uses TRBV13 and TRBJ2-1. Germline lookup yields CDR1 PRHDT and CDR2 FYEKMQ (reference sequence). The CDR3 length is 15 residues. CDR3: CASSYLLAIDNEQFF. Filled out from reference TRBV13 and TRBJ2-1, the complete variable domain reads AAGVIQSPRHLIKEKRETATLKCYPIPRHDTVYWYQQGPGQDPQFLISFYEKMQSDKGSIPDRFSAQQFSDYHSELNMSSLELGDSALYFCASSYLLAIDNEQFFGPGTRLTVL.

The chain employs TRBV7-2 and TRBJ2-7. This CDR3 has 11 residues. The V gene's germline CDR1 is SGHTA and CDR2 FQGNSA. CDR3 sequence reads: CASSLHYEQYF.

This rearrangement joins TRBV7-9 to TRBJ1-2; TCRdb's D call of TRBD1 is untestable without DNA. CDR3 size: 15 residues. Germline V gene sequence: CDR1 SEHNR, CDR2 FQNEAQ (reference sequence). CDR3 protein: CASSSPTGFGYGYTF.

The V and J genes are TRBV5-1 and TRBJ2-5; the D call of TRBD2 rests on TCRdb alone, since no DNA is present to check it. Germline CDR1 SGHRS, CDR2 YFSETQ. This CDR3 is 15 amino acids long. The CDR3 spells CASSLLAAGPGTQYF.

V usage is TRBV7-8 and J usage is TRBJ1-3; the TCRdb D gene call, TRBD1, has no DNA to confirm it. Germline-derived CDR1 and CDR2 are SGHVS and FQNEAQ. The CDR3 length is 16 residues. This CDR3 is CASSSTGGMAGNTIYF.